The next 22 T cell receptor beta chains were all read from a single sample in a study of CD8 T cells in Susac syndrome. Random-hexamer reverse transcription was applied to 0.5 to 1 ug RNA. One entry per CDR3 protein results from TCRdb running MiXCR on the immunoSEQ multiplex PCR reads. The sample carries 71,000 or so distinct CDR3 sequences, approximately 93% recorded once. Sequenced: CD4+ T cells from PBMCs. The receptors stem from a human donor with Susac syndrome.

The genes are TRBV19 and TRBJ2-3; either TRBD1 or TRBD2 may fit D (5 bases each). Germline V gene lookup returns CDR1 LNHDA and CDR2 SQIVND (reference sequence). The V end was cut by 6 bases, the J end by 1 base, with 14 bases between. This CDR3 region has 15 residues. CDR3 amino acids: CASSPPGHRTDTQYF. DNA for the CDR3: TGTGCCAGTAGCCCCCCGGGGCACCGCACAGATACGCAGTATTTT.

The chain uses TRBV9 and TRBJ1-1, with no clear D. CDR1 is SGDLS, CDR2 YYNGEE, per germline. The CDR3 is 13 amino acids. V lost 0 bases, J lost 5 bases, and 8 bases lay in between. The CDR3: CASSVDQGTEAFF. In DNA, the CDR3 is TGTGCCAGCAGCGTAGATCAAGGAACTGAAGCTTTCTTT.

The V gene is TRBV7-2, the J gene TRBJ1-1, with D hard to call. V was clipped by 1 base and J by 0 bases, with 9 bases between them. The CDR3 consists of 15 residues. Germline CDR1 and CDR2: SGHTA and FQGNSA. CDR3 coding DNA: TGTGCCAGCAGCTTAGACCTACTGGTGAACACTGAAGCTTTCTTT. Its translation is CASSLDLLVNTEAFF.

For the CDR3, the DNA is TGCGCCAGCAGTCAATCCGGGAAACAGCCCCAGCATTTT. It is translated as CASSQSGKQPQHF. The chain combines TRBV23-1 with TRBJ1-5, with D hard to call. TRBV23-1 is an ORF; its function is uncertain. The germline V and J ends were trimmed by 0 bases and 7 bases, with 7 bases remaining between them. The CDR3 consists of 13 residues.

The CDR3 loop reads CASSLTDYEQYF. The DNA of the CDR3 is TGTGCCAGCTCACTCACAGACTACGAGCAGTACTTC. This rearrangement joins TRBV18 to TRBJ2-7, with D unresolved. Germline V gives CDR1 KGHSH, CDR2 LQKENI. The CDR3 has 12 residues. V lost 4 bases to trimming and J lost 3 bases, with 7 bases between them.

This chain links TRBV7-2 with TRBJ1-2, with D uncertain. The germline V and J ends were trimmed by 1 base and 8 bases, with 11 bases remaining between them. CDR3 length: 13 amino acids. Germline values: CDR1 SGHTA, CDR2 FQGNSA. Here the CDR3 reads CASSLGLIGGYTF. Written as DNA, the CDR3 is TGTGCCAGCAGCTTAGGCCTAATAGGAGGCTACACCTTC.

The chain recombines TRBV2 with TRBJ2-6; D not resolved. The V end lost 8 bases, the J end lost 0 bases, and 5 bases lay between the germline ends. The germline V gene has CDR1 SNHLY and CDR2 FYNNEI. The CDR3 totals 13 residues. The chain's CDR3 is CASRGSGANVLTF. CDR3 nucleotide sequence: TGTGCCAGCCGCGGCTCTGGGGCCAACGTCCTGACTTTC.

The CDR3 nucleotides are TGTGCCAGCTCACGTGAGCGGGCCTCCTCCTACGAGCAGTACTTC. It codes for CASSRERASSYEQYF. The chain combines TRBV18 with TRBJ2-7; D may be TRBD2 (6 bases). The germline V gene encodes CDR1 KGHSH and CDR2 LQKENI. V lost 4 bases to trimming and J lost 0 bases, with 13 bases between them. The CDR3 covers 15 residues.

This clonotype was recorded only once. V and J are TRBV21-1 and TRBJ2-2. TRBV21-1 is designated a pseudogene. This CDR3 spans 14 amino acids. The CDR3 protein is CASSQFYDTGELFF. The CDR3 nucleotides are TGTGCCAGCAGCCAGTTTTATGACACCGGGGAGCTGTTTTTT.

The chain couples TRBV20-1 to TRBJ1-6; D possibly corresponds to TRBD1 (5 bases). The CDR3 is 15 amino acids. Trimming stripped 0 bases from V and 6 bases from J, with 12 bases between. Germline CDR1 and CDR2: DFQATT and SNEGSKA (reference sequence). Here the CDR3 DNA reads TGCAGTGCTAGAGATCCGACCGGGACTAATTCACCCCTCCACTTT. Amino acid sequence: CSARDPTGTNSPLHF.

The CDR3 DNA reads TGCGCCAGCAGCCAAGAACGTGCCTACGAGCAGTACTTC. As protein: CASSQERAYEQYF. The gene calls are TRBV4-1 and TRBJ2-7; D remains ambiguous. This CDR3 is built from 13 residues. V gave up 0 bases and J gave up 2 bases, with 5 bases separating them. The germline V gene encodes CDR1 MGHRA and CDR2 YSYEKL.

The rearrangement links TRBV5-1 to TRBJ2-2, with D perhaps TRBD1 (5 bases). V was clipped by 1 base and J by 2 bases, with 9 bases between them. The CDR3 totals 15 residues. Germline V gene data show CDR1 as SGHRS and CDR2 as YFSETQ. CDR3 residues: CASSLRQQNTGELFF. In nucleotides, the CDR3 is TGCGCCAGCAGCTTGAGACAGCAAAACACCGGGGAGCTGTTTTTT.

V usage is TRBV25-1 and J usage is TRBJ1-5, with D possibly being TRBD1 (5 bases). V lost 3 bases to trimming and J lost 5 bases, with 11 bases between them. CDR1 is MGHDK and CDR2 is SYGVNS in the germline V gene. The CDR3 runs to 14 residues. CDR3 nucleotides: TGTGCCAGCAGTGATAGTCGGGGGTATCAGCCCCAGCATTTT. It yields the protein CASSDSRGYQPQHF.

The chain recombines TRBV7-2 with TRBJ1-5, with D possibly TRBD1 on 5 matching bases. V was clipped by 2 bases and J by 1 base, with 9 bases between them. The CDR3 contains 15 residues. Germline-derived CDR1 and CDR2 are SGHTA and FQGNSA. The CDR3 DNA is TGTGCCAGCAGCTTAACTCGACAGAGCAATCAGCCCCAGCATTTT. This gives the protein CASSLTRQSNQPQHF.

The V call is TRBV5-8, the J call TRBJ1-1, with D perhaps TRBD1 (5 bases). Germline CDR1 reads SGHTS; CDR2 reads YDEGEE. V was cut by 4 bases and J by 0 bases, with 10 bases left in between. This CDR3 region has 14 residues. DNA of the CDR3: TGTGCCAGCAGCCCGGCACAGGTGAACACTGAAGCTTTCTTT. It is translated as CASSPAQVNTEAFF.

The chain uses TRBV5-1 and TRBJ1-2; tentative D call: TRBD1 (6 bases). CDR3 length: 15 residues. Germline V gene sequence: CDR1 SGHRS, CDR2 YFSETQ. V was trimmed by 5 bases and J by 4 bases, leaving 18 bases between them. CDR3 bases: TGCGCCAGCAGACCGGATACAGGGTTCCCCTATGGCTACACCTTC. Its translation is CASRPDTGFPYGYTF.

V usage is TRBV5-4 and J usage is TRBJ1-2, with D tentatively TRBD1 (6 bases). The CDR3 consists of 16 residues. Deletions cut 0 bases from V and 3 bases from J, with 15 bases between. The germline V gene encodes CDR1 SGHNT and CDR2 YYREEE (reference sequence). CDR3 protein: CASSLEGDLAYYGYTF. CDR3 DNA sequence: TGTGCCAGCAGCTTGGAGGGGGACCTTGCCTACTATGGCTACACCTTC. Full variable domain (rest looked up from reference TRBV5-4 and TRBJ1-2): ETGVTQSPTHLIKTRGQQVTLRCSSQSGHNTVSWYQQALGQGPQFIFQYYREEENGRGNFPPRFSGLQFPNYSSELNVNALELDDSALYLCASSLEGDLAYYGYTFGSGTRLTVV.

This sequence joins TRBV3-1 and TRBJ2-5, with a weak D call TRBD2 (5 bases). The CDR3 has 15 residues. The germline V and J ends were trimmed by 4 bases and 2 bases, with 14 bases remaining between them. The germline V gene has CDR1 LGHDT and CDR2 YNNKEL (reference sequence). This CDR3 reads CASSPVRELQETQYF. CDR3 bases: TGTGCCAGCAGCCCGGTTAGGGAGCTTCAAGAGACCCAGTACTTC.

V and J are TRBV3-1 and TRBJ2-1; D is ambiguous. V was shortened by 1 base and J by 3 bases, with 10 bases between the two germline ends. The germline gives CDR1 LGHDT, CDR2 YNNKEL (reference sequence). CDR3 length: 15 residues. CDR3 nucleotide sequence: TGTGCCAGCAGCCAAGGTCAGGCAGACTACAATGAGCAGTTCTTC. It translates to CASSQGQADYNEQFF.

V gene TRBV2 combines with J gene TRBJ2-7; TRBD2 agrees at 8 bases. In germline, CDR1 is SNHLY, CDR2 FYNNEI. The CDR3 spans 14 residues. The V gene end was trimmed by 10 bases and the J gene end by 3 bases; junction bases not matched to a gene: 11. CDR3 in amino acids: CANRRGGIIYEQYF. The CDR3 region has the DNA TGTGCCAACCGACGCGGGGGGATCATCTACGAGCAGTACTTC.

This clonotype was seen a handful of times. The CDR3 loop reads CASSSGGSGANVLTF. CDR3 nucleotides: TGTGCCAGCAGTTCAGGGGGGTCTGGGGCCAACGTCCTGACTTTC. The V gene is TRBV7-8, the J gene TRBJ2-6; D is perhaps TRBD1 (7 bases). The length of the CDR3 is 15 residues. V was trimmed by 6 bases and J by 1 base, leaving 10 bases between them. Germline V CDR1 and CDR2: SGHVS, FQNEAQ.

The rearrangement links TRBV29-1 to TRBJ1-4; tentatively, D is TRBD1 (6 bases). The CDR3 length is 13 residues. Per germline, CDR1 SQVTM and CDR2 ANQGSEA. V lost 7 bases to trimming and J lost 5 bases, with 14 bases between them. CDR3 in DNA: TGCAGCGCCCAGGACAGTAACAATGAAAAACTGTTTTTT. Encoded protein: CSAQDSNNEKLFF.